This TCR beta chain was identified in a study of blood T cell repertoires in COVID-19. In the authors' methods: Reference gene primer amplification gave estimated nucleated cell counts. TCRdb keeps only in-frame clones here, not all; method: immunoSEQ multiplex PCR. V, J and clone size were drawn from that table, and D and trimming were deduced from the DNA. The repertoire holds about 94,000 clones, with 74% as singletons. Patients of the Seattle cohort, enrolled during active infection, were followed longitudinally. This sequence originates from a man in his 70s with COVID-19, enrolled during active disease. Sample: peripheral blood.

The CDR3 protein is CASSQASQANTEAFF. CDR3 nucleotide sequence: TGTGCCAGCAGCCAAGCTTCGCAGGCGAACACTGAAGCTTTCTTT. The V gene is TRBV4-2, the J gene TRBJ1-1; D unresolved. The CDR3 covers 15 residues. Trimming pared 1 base from V and 1 base from J, leaving 10 bases between. CDR1 LGHNA and CDR2 YNFKEQ come from the germline V gene.